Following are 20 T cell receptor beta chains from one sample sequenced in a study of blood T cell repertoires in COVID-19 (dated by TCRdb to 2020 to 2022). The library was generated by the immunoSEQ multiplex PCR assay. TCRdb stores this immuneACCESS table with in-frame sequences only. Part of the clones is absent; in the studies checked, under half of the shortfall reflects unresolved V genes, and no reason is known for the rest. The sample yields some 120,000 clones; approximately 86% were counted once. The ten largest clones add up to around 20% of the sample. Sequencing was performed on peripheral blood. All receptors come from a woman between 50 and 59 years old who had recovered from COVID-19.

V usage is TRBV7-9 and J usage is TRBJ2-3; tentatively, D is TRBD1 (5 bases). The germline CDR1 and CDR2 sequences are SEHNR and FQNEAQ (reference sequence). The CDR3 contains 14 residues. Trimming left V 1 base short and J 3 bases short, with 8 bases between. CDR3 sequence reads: CASSLEGLTDTQYF. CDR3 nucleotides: TGTGCCAGCAGCTTAGAGGGGCTTACAGATACGCAGTATTTT.

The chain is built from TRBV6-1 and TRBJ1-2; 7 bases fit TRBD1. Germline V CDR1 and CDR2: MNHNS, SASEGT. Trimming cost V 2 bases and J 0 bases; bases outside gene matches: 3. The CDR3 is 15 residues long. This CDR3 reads CASSEQGGANYGYTF. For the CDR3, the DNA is TGTGCCAGCAGTGAACAGGGGGGAGCTAACTATGGCTACACCTTC.

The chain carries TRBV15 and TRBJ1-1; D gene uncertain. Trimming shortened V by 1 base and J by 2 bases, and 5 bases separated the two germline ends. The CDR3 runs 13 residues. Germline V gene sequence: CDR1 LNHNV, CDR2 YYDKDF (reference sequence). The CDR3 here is CATSRVYNTEAFF. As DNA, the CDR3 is TGTGCCACCAGCAGAGTATATAACACTGAAGCTTTCTTT.

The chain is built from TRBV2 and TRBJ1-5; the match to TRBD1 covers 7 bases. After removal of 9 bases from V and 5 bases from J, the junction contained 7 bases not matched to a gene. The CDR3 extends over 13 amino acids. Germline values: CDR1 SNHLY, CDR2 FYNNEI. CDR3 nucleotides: TGTGCCAGTATTGACAGGGAAGATCAGCCCCAGCATTTT. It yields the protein CASIDREDQPQHF.

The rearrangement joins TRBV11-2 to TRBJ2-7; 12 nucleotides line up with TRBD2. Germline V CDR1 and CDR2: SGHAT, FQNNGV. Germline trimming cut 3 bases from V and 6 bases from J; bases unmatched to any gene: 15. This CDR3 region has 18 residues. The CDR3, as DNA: TGTGCCAGCAGCTTGCCTTCTAGCGGGAGGGCTCGGAGGGGCGAGCAGTACTTC. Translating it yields CASSLPSSGRARRGEQYF. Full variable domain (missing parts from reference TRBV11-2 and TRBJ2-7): EAGVAQSPRYKIIEKRQSVAFWCNPISGHATLYWYQQILGQGPKLLIQFQNNGVVDDSQLPKDRFSAERLKGVDSTLKIQPAKLEDSAVYLCASSLPSSGRARRGEQYFGPGTRLTVT.

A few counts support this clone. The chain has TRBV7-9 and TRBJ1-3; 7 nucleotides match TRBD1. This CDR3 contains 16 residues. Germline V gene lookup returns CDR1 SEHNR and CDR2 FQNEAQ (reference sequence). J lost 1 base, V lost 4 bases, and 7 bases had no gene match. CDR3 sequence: CASSSDRESSGNTIYF. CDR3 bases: TGTGCCAGCAGCTCCGACAGGGAATCTTCTGGAAACACCATATATTTT.

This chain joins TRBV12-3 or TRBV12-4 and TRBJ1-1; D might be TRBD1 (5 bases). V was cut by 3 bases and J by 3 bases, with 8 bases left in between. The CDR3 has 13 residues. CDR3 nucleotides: TGTGCCAGCAGTTTGAACAGGTACACTGAAGCTTTCTTT. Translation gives CASSLNRYTEAFF.

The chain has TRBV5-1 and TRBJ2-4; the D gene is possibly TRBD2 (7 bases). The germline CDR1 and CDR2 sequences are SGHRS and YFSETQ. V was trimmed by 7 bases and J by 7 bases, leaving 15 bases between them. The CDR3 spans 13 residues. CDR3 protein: CASGGAGRNIQYF. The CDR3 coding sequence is TGCGCCAGCGGGGGGGCAGGGCGGAACATTCAGTACTTC.

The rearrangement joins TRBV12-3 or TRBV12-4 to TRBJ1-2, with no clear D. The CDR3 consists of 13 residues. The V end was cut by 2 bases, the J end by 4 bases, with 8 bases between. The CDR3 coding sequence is TGTGCCAGCAGTTTAAAGGCGGTCTATGGCTACACCTTC. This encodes CASSLKAVYGYTF.

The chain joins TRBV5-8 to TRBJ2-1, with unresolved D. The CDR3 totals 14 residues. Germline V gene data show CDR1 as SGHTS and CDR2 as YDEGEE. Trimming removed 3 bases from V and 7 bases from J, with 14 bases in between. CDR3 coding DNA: TGTGCCAGCAGCTCCACAGTCCCGCCGAATGAGCAGTTCTTC. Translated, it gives CASSSTVPPNEQFF.

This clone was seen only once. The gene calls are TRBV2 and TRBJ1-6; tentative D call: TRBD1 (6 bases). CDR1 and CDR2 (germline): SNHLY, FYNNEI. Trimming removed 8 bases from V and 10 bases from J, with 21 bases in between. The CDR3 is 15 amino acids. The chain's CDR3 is CASVPRSRGESPLHF. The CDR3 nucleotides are TGTGCCAGCGTCCCGCGCTCCAGGGGTGAGTCACCCCTCCACTTT.

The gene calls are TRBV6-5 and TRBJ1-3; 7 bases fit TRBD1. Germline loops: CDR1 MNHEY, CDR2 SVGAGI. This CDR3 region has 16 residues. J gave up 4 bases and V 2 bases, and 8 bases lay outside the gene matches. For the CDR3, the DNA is TGTGCCAGCAGTTACGGCGTCCCGGGACAGGGAAACACCATATATTTT. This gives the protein CASSYGVPGQGNTIYF.

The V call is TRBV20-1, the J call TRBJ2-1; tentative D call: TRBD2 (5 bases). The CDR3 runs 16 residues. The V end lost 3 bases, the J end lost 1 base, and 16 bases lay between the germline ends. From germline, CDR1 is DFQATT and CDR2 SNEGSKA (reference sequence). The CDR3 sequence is CSASPRTGGSYNEQFF. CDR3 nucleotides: TGCAGTGCTAGTCCCCGCACCGGAGGTTCCTACAATGAGCAGTTCTTC.

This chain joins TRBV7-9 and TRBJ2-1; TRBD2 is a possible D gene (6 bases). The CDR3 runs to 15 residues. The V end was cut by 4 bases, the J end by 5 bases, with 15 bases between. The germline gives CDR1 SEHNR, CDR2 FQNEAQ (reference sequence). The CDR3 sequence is CASSSSLTGDNEQFF. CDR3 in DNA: TGTGCCAGCAGCTCCTCCCTGACGGGGGACAATGAGCAGTTCTTC.

The CDR3 is CASSLSAGAGYGYTF. In DNA form, the CDR3 reads TGTGCCAGCAGTTTATCGGCAGGGGCCGGGTATGGCTACACCTTC. The chain combines TRBV28 with TRBJ1-2; weak D call: TRBD1 (6 bases). Per germline, CDR1 MDHEN and CDR2 SYDVKM. Trimming cost V 1 base and J 5 bases, with 14 bases left between them. This CDR3 has 15 amino acids.

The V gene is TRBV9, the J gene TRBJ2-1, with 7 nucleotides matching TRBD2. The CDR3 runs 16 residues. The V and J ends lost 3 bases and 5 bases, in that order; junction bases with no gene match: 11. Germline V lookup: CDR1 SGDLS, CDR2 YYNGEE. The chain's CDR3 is CASSATTGGGNNEQFF. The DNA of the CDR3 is TGTGCCAGCAGCGCCACAACTGGCGGGGGTAACAATGAGCAGTTCTTC.

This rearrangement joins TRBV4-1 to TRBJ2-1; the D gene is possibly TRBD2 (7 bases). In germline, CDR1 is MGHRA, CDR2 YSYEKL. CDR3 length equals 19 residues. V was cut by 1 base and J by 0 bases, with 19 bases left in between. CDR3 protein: CASSQGPARGGLSYNEQFF. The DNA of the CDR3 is TGCGCCAGCAGCCAAGGACCAGCTCGCGGGGGCCTCTCCTACAATGAGCAGTTCTTC.

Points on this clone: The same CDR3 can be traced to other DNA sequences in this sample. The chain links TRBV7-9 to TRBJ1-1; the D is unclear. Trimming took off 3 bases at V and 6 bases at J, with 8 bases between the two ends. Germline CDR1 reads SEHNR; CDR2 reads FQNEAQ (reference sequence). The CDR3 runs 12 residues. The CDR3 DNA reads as TGTGCCAGCAGCTTGAATCGAGCTGAAGCTTTCTTT. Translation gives CASSLNRAEAFF.

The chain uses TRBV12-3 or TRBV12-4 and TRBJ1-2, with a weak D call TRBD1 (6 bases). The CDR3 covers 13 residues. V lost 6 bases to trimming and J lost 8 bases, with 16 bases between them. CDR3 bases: TGTGCCAGCAGCCTCGCGGGGGGGCGAGGCTACACCTTC. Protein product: CASSLAGGRGYTF.

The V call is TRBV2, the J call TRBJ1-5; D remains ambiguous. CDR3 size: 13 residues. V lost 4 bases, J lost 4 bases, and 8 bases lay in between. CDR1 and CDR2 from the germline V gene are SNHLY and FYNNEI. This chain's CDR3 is CASSVGQNQPQHF. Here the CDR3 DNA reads TGTGCCAGCAGTGTTGGCCAGAATCAGCCCCAGCATTTT.